A selection of T cell receptor beta chains follows, all from one sample in a study of cytomegalovirus exposure and HLA in healthy donors. Assay used: immunoSEQ multiplex PCR; TCRdb lists only in-frame clones, some missing. The table includes 100,000 to 150,000 clones, around 78% detected once. Sequenced input: PBMCs. These receptors came from a man aged 35-49 years in good health and CMV-seronegative. Both conserved end residues are part of each CDR3. A D gene is named only where the DNA matches it firmly. Part of the rows lack a size; the others show once, few, many or a class for expanded clones.

clone_size j_call d_call v_call cdr3_aa cdr3_nt
NA TRBJ2-3 NA TRBV29-1 CGGGGGRADTQYF TGCGGCGGGGGCGGGGGCCGCGCGGATACGCAGTATTTT
NA TRBJ2-4 NA TRBV4-3 CASSQDMTGRGAKNSQYF TGCGCCAGCAGCCAAGACATGACGGGCCGCGGGGCCAAAAACAGTCAGTACTTC
NA TRBJ1-6 NA TRBV6-5 CASSYEFNNSPLHF TGTGCCAGCAGTTACGAGTTCAATAATTCACCCCTCCACTTT
NA TRBJ1-3 NA TRBV7-6 CASSLAPTAGNTIYF TGTGCCAGCAGCTTAGCGCCGACAGCTGGAAACACCATATATTTT
NA TRBJ1-5 NA TRBV5-4 CASSLGGFPGQPQHF TGTGCCAGCAGCTTAGGAGGGTTTCCGGGTCAGCCCCAGCATTTT
NA TRBJ2-3 TRBD2 TRBV4-1 CASSQVLAGVTDTQYF TGCGCCAGCAGCCAAGTTCTAGCGGGGGTCACAGATACGCAGTATTTT
NA TRBJ2-4 TRBD2 TRBV6-1 CASSDWTSGGSKNIQYF TGTGCCAGCAGTGACTGGACTAGCGGGGGGAGCAAAAACATTCAGTACTTC
NA TRBJ2-7 TRBD2 TRBV5-1 CASSRGDDSYEQYF TGCGCCAGCAGCCGGGGGGACGACTCCTACGAGCAGTACTTC
NA TRBJ2-1 TRBD2 TRBV7-6 CASSPSGGEGVNEQFF TGTGCCAGCAGCCCCAGTGGGGGGGAAGGTGTCAATGAGCAGTTCTTC
NA TRBJ2-6 NA TRBV6-1 CASSGKGPTASGANGLTF TGTGCCAGCAGTGGAAAAGGACCGACCGCCTCTGGGGCCAACGGCCTGACTTTC
NA TRBJ2-4 NA TRBV4-1 CASSQESSQYF TGCGCCAGCAGCCAAGAGTCCAGTCAGTACTTC
few TRBJ1-6 TRBD1 TRBV5-4 CASSPTGTGNSPLHF TGTGCCAGCAGCCCCACGGGGACAGGGAATTCACCCCTCCACTTT
few TRBJ2-1 NA TRBV11-3 CASSQGMQGRHEQFF TGTGCCAGCAGTCAAGGGATGCAGGGTAGACATGAGCAGTTCTTC
NA TRBJ2-2 NA TRBV19 CATPDRTTGELFF TGTGCCACCCCGGACAGAACCACCGGGGAGCTGTTTTTT
NA TRBJ2-1 TRBD2 TRBV5-1 CASSPGTSGGYNEQFF TGCGCCAGCAGCCCGGGGACTAGCGGGGGGTACAATGAGCAGTTCTTC
NA TRBJ2-1 NA TRBV4-3 CASSQVSGGQFF TGCGCCAGCAGCCAAGTTAGTGGCGGGCAGTTCTTC
NA TRBJ1-1 NA TRBV4-3 CASSQFRNTEAFF TGCGCCAGCAGCCAGTTTCGGAACACTGAAGCTTTCTTT
NA TRBJ2-7 NA TRBV6-5 CASSSHYEQYF TGTGCCAGCAGTTCCCACTACGAGCAATACTTC
NA TRBJ1-1 NA TRBV10-3 CAIAQGTEAFF TGTGCCATCGCACAGGGCACTGAAGCTTTCTTT
NA TRBJ1-1 NA TRBV5-1 CASREGRTEAFF TGCGCCAGCAGAGAGGGGAGGACTGAAGCTTTCTTT
NA TRBJ1-2 NA TRBV30 CALTHGGSSNYGYTF TGTGCCTTGACCCACGGGGGGAGCTCTAACTATGGCTACACCTTC
few TRBJ1-5 NA TRBV10-3 CAISTVDNRNQPQHF TGTGCCATCAGTACCGTTGACAACCGCAATCAGCCCCAGCATTTT
NA TRBJ1-1 NA TRBV4-1 CASSPDQVENTEAFF TGCGCCAGCAGCCCAGATCAGGTGGAGAACACTGAAGCTTTCTTT
NA TRBJ1-1 NA TRBV7-2 CASSLGGFQLSEAFF TGTGCCAGCAGCTTAGGCGGGTTTCAGCTTTCTGAAGCTTTCTTT
NA TRBJ1-2 TRBD1 TRBV28 CASSWRDRGLNGYTF TGTGCCAGCAGTTGGCGGGACAGGGGATTAAATGGCTACACCTTC
NA TRBJ1-1 TRBD1 TRBV30 CAWSPGTGPNTEAFF TGTGCCTGGAGCCCCGGGACAGGCCCGAACACTGAAGCTTTCTTT
NA TRBJ2-1 TRBD1 TRBV4-1 CASSQGPGTGGNEQFF TGCGCCAGCAGCCAAGGGCCCGGGACAGGGGGGAATGAGCAGTTCTTC
NA TRBJ1-6 TRBD1 TRBV30 CAWSGTDNSPLHF TGTGCCTGGAGCGGGACAGATAATTCACCCCTCCACTTT